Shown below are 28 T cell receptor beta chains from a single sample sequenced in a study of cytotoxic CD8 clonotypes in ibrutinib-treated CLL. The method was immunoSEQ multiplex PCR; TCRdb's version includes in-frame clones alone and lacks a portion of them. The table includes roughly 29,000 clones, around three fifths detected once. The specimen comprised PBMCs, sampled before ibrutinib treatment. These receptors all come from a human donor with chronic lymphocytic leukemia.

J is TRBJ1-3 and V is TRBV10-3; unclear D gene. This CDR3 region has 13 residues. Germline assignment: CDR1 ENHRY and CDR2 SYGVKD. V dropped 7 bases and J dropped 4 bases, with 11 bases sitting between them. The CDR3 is CAIMAEIGNTIYF. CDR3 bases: TGTGCCATCATGGCAGAGATAGGAAACACCATATATTTT.

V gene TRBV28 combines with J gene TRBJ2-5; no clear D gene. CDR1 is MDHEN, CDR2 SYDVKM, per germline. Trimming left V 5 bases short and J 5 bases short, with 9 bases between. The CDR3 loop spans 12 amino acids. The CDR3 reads CASSRQTETQYF. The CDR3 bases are TGTGCCAGCAGTCGTCAAACGGAGACCCAGTACTTC. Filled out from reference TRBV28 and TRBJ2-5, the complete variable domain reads DVKVTQSSRYLVKRTGEKVFLECVQDMDHENMFWYRQDPGLGLRLIYFSYDVKMKEKGDIPEGYSVSREKKERFSLILESASTNQTSMYLCASSRQTETQYFGPGTRLLVL.

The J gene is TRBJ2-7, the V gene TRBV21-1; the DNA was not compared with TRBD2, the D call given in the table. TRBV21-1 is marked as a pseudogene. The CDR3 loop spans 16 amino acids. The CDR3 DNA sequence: TGTGCCAGCAGCAAAAGACTAGCGGGGGACTCCTACGAGCAGTACTTC. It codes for CASSKRLAGDSYEQYF.

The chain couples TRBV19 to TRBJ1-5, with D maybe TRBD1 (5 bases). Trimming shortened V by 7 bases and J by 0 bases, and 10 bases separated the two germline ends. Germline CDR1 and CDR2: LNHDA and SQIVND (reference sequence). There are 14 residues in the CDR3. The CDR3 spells CASISGTSNQPQHF. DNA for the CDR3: TGTGCCAGTATCTCGGGGACTAGCAATCAGCCCCAGCATTTT.

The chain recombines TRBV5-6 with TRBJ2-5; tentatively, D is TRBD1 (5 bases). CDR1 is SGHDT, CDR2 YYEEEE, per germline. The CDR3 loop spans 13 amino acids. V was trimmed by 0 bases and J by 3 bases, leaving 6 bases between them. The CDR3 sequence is CASSLVGEETQYF. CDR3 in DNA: TGTGCCAGCAGCTTGGTAGGGGAAGAGACCCAGTACTTC.

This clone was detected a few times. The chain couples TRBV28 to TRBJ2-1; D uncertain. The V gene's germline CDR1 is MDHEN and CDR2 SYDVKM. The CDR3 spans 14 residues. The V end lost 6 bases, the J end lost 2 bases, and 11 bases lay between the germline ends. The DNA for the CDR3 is TGTGCCAGCAGAGTAACCCTAGCCTACAATGAGCAGTTCTTC. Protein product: CASRVTLAYNEQFF.

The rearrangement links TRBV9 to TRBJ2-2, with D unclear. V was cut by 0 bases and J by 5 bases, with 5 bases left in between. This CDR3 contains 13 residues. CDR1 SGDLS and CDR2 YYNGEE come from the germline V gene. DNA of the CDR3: TGTGCCAGCAGCGTAGAATGGACCGGGGAGCTGTTTTTT. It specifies CASSVEWTGELFF.

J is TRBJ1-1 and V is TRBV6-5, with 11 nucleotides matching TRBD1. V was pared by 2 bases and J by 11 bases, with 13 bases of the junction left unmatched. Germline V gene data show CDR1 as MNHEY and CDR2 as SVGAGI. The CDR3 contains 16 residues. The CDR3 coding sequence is TGTGCCAGCAGTTACACCTACGGACAGGGGGCGGCTCTTGCTTTCTTT. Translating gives CASSYTYGQGAALAFF.

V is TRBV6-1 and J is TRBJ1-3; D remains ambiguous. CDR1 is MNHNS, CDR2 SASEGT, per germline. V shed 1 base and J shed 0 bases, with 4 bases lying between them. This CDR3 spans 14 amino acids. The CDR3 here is CASSEVVSGNTIYF. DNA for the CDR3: TGTGCCAGCAGTGAAGTAGTCTCTGGAAACACCATATATTTT.

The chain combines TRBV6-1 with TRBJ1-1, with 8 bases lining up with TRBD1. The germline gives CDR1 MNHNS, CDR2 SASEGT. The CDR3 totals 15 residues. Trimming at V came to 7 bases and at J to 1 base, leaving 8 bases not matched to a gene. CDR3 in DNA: TGTGCCAGCAAAGCAGACAGGGGACGGAACACTGAAGCTTTCTTT. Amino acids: CASKADRGRNTEAFF.

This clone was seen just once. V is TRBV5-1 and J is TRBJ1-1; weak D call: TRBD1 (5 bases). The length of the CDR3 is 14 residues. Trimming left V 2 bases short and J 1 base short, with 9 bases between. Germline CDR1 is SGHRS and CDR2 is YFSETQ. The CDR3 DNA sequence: TGCGCCAGCAGCTTAAGGGGTACGAACACTGAAGCTTTCTTT. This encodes CASSLRGTNTEAFF.

CDR3 in amino acids: CASSLGKTSGAYEQYF. CDR3 coding DNA: TGCGCCAGCAGCTTAGGGAAGACTAGCGGGGCCTACGAGCAGTACTTC. The chain links TRBV5-1 to TRBJ2-7, with 11 bases that match TRBD2. Trimming cost V 2 bases and J 2 bases; bases outside gene matches: 6. This CDR3 contains 16 residues. Germline values: CDR1 SGHRS, CDR2 YFSETQ.

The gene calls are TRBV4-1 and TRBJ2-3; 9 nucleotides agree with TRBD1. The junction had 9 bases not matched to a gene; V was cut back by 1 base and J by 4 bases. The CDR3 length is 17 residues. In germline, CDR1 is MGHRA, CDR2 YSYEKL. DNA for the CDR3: TGCGCCAGCAGCCAAGTTCCCACAGGGGGCGTCGCAGATACGCAGTATTTT. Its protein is CASSQVPTGGVADTQYF.

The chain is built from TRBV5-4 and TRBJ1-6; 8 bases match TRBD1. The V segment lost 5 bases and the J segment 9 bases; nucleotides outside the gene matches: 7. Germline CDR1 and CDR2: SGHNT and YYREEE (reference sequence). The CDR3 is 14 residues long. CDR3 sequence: CASSPQGARSPLHF. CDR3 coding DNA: TGTGCCAGCAGTCCCCAGGGGGCTCGTTCACCCCTCCACTTT.

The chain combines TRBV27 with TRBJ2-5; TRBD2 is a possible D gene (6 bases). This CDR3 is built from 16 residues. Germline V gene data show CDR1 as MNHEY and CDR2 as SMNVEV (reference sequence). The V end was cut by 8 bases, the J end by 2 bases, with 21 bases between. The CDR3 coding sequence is TGTGCCAGCGGCCCTCAGGGTTTTGCGGGGCAAGAGACCCAGTACTTC. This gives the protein CASGPQGFAGQETQYF.

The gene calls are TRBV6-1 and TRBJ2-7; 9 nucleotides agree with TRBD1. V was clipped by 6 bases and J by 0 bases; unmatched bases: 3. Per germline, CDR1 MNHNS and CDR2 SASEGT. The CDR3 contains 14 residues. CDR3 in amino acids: CASRDRGPSYEQYF. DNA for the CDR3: TGTGCCAGCAGGGACAGGGGCCCCTCCTACGAGCAGTACTTC.

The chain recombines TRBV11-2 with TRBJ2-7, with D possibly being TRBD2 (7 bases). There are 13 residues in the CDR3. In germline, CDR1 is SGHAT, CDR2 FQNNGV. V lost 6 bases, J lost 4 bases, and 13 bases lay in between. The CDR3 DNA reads TGTGCCAGCAGTCTCGGGGGGCTTTACGAGCAGTACTTC. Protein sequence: CASSLGGLYEQYF.

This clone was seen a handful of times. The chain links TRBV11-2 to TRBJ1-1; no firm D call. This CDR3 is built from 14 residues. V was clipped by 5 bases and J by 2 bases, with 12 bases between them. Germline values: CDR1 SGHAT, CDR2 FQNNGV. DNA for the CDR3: TGTGCCAGCAGCCCTAGCCCACAAAACACTGAAGCTTTCTTT. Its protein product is CASSPSPQNTEAFF.

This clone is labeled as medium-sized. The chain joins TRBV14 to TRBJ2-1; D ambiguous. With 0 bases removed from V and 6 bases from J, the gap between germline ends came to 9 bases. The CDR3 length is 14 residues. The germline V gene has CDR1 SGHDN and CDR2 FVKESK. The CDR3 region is CASSQERLGNEQFF. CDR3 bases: TGTGCCAGCAGCCAAGAGCGGTTGGGCAATGAGCAGTTCTTC.

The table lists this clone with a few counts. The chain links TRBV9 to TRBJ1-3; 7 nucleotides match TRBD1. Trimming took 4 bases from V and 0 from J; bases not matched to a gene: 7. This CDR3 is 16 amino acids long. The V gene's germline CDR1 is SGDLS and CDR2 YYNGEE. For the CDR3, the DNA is TGTGCCAGCAGCTACCGACAGGGACCCTCTGGAAACACCATATATTTT. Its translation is CASSYRQGPSGNTIYF.

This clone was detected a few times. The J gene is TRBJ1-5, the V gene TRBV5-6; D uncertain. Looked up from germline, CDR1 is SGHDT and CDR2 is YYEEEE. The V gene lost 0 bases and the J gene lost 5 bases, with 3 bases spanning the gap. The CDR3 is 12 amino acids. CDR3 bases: TGTGCCAGCAGCTTGGGGGATCAGCCCCAGCATTTT. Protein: CASSLGDQPQHF.

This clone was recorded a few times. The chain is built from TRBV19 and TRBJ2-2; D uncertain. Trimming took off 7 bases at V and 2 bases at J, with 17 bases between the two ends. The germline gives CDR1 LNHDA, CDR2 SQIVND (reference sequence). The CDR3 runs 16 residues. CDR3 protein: CASNPQPVGNTGELFF. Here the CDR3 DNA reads TGTGCCAGTAATCCCCAGCCAGTGGGTAACACCGGGGAGCTGTTTTTT.

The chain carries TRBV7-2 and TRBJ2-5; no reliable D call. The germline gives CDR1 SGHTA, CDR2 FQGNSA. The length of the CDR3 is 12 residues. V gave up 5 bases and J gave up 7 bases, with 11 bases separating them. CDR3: CASSNGPGTQYF. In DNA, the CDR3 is TGTGCCAGCAGCAACGGTCCAGGGACCCAGTACTTC.

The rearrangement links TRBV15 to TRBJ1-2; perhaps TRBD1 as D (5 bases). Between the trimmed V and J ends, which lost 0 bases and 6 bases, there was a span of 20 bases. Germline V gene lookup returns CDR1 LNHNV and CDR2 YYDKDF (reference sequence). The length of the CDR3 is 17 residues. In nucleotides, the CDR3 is TGTGCCACCAGCAGAGATGATTCGGGACGTGAAATTGATGGCTACACCTTC. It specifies CATSRDDSGREIDGYTF.

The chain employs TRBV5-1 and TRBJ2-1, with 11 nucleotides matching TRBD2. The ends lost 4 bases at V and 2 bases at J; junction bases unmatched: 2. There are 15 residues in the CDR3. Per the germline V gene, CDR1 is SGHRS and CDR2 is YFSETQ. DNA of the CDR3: TGCGCCAGCAGCAAGGGACTAGCGGCCTACAATGAGCAGTTCTTC. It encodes CASSKGLAAYNEQFF. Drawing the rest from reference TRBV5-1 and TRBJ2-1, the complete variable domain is KAGVTQTPRYLIKTRGQQVTLSCSPISGHRSVSWYQQTPGQGLQFLFEYFSETQRNKGNFPGRFSGRQFSNSRSEMNVSTLELGDSALYLCASSKGLAAYNEQFFGPGTRLTVL.

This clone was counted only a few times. CDR3 in amino acids: CASGTSGQGVNYGYTF. CDR3 nucleotides: TGTGCCAGTGGGACTTCAGGACAGGGGGTAAACTATGGCTACACCTTC. The chain links TRBV2 to TRBJ1-2; 10 bases align to TRBD1. J was trimmed by 2 bases and V by 9 bases; bases with no gene match: 12. Germline-derived CDR1 and CDR2 are SNHLY and FYNNEI. This CDR3 has 16 residues. Full variable domain (missing parts from reference TRBV2 and TRBJ1-2): EPEVTQTPSHQVTQMGQEVILRCVPISNHLYFYWYRQILGQKVEFLVSFYNNEISEKSEIFDDQFSVERPDGSNFTLKIRSTKLEDSAMYFCASGTSGQGVNYGYTFGSGTRLTVV.

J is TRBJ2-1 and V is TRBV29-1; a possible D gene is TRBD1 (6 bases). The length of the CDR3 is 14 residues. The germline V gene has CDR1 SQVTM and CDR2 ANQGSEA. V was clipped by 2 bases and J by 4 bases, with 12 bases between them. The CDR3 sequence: CSVELGHLYNEQFF. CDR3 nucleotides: TGCAGCGTTGAATTGGGACATCTATACAATGAGCAGTTCTTC.

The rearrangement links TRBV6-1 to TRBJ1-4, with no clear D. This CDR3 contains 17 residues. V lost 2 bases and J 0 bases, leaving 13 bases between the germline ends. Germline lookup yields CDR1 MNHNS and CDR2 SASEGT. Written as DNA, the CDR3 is TGTGCCAGCAGTGAATCGAACACGCCCGCAACTAATGAAAAACTGTTTTTT. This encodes CASSESNTPATNEKLFF.